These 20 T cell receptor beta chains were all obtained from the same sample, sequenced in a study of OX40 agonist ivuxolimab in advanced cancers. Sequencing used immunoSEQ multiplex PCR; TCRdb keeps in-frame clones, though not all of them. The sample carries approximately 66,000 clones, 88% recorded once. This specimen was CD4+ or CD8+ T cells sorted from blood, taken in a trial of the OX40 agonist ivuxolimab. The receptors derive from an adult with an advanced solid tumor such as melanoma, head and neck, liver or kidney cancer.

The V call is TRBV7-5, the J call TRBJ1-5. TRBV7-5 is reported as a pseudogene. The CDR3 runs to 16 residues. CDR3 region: CVRSLIRQGGNQPQHF. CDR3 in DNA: TGTGTCAGAAGCTTAATCAGGCAGGGAGGCAATCAGCCCCAGCATTTT.

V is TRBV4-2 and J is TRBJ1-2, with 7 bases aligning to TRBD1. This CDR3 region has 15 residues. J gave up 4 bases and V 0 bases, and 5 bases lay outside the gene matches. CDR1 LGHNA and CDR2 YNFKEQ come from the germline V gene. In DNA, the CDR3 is TGTGCCAGCAGCCAAGATCAGGGGGGAGGCTATGGCTACACCTTC. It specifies CASSQDQGGGYGYTF.

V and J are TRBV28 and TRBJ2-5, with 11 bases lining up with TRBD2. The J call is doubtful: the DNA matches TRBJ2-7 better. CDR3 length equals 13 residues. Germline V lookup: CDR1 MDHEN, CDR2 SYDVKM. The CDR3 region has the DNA TGTGCCAGCAGGACTAGCGGGGAATACGAGCAGTACTTC. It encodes CASRTSGEYEQYF.

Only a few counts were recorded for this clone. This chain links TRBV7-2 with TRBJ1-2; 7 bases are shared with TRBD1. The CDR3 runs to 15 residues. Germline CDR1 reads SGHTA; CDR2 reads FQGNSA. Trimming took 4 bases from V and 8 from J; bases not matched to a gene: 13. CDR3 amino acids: CASSSLDRVISGYTF. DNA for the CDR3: TGTGCCAGCAGCTCCTTAGACAGGGTCATAAGCGGCTACACCTTC.

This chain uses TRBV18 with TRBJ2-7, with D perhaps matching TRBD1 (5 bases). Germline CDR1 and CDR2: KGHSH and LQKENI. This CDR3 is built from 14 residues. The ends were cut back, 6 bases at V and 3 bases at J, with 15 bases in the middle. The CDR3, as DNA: TGTGCCAGCTCCGTAAACCAAGACAGCTACGAGCAGTACTTC. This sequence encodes CASSVNQDSYEQYF.

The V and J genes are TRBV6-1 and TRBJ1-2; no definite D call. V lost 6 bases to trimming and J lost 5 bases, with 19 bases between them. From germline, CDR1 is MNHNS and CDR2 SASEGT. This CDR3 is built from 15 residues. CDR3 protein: CASRGGVDGLYGYTF. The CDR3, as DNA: TGTGCCAGCAGGGGCGGAGTGGACGGGCTATATGGCTACACCTTC.

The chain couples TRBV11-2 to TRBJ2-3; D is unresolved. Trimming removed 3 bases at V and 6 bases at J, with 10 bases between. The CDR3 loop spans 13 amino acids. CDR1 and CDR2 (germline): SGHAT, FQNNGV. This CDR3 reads CASSFYGADTQYF. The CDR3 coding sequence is TGTGCCAGCAGCTTTTACGGAGCGGATACGCAGTATTTT.

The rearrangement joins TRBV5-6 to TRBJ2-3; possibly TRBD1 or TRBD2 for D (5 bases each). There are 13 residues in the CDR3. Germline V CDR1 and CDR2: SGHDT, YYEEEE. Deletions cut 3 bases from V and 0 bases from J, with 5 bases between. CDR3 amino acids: CASSWDSTDTQYF. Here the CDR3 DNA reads TGTGCCAGCAGCTGGGACAGCACAGATACGCAGTATTTT. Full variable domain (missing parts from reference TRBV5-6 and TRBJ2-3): DAGVTQSPTHLIKTRGQQVTLRCSPKSGHDTVSWYQQALGQGPQFIFQYYEEEERQRGNFPDRFSGHQFPNYSSELNVNALLLGDSALYLCASSWDSTDTQYFGPGTRLTVL.

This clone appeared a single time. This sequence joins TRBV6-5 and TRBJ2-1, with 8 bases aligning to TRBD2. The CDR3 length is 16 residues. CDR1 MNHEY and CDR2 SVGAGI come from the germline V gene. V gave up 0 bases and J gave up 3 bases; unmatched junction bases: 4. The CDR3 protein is CASSYSYSGDYNEQFF. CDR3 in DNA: TGTGCCAGCAGTTACTCGTATAGCGGGGACTACAATGAGCAGTTCTTC.

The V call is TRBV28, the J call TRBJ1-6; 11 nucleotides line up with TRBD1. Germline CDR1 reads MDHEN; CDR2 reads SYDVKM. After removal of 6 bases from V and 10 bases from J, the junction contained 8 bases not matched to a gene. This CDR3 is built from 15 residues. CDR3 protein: CASSPGTGGKSPLHF. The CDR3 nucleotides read TGTGCCAGCAGCCCTGGGACAGGGGGTAAGTCACCCCTCCACTTT. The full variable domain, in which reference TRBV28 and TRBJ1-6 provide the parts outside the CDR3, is DVKVTQSSRYLVKRTGEKVFLECVQDMDHENMFWYRQDPGLGLRLIYFSYDVKMKEKGDIPEGYSVSREKKERFSLILESASTNQTSMYLCASSPGTGGKSPLHFGNGTRLTVT.

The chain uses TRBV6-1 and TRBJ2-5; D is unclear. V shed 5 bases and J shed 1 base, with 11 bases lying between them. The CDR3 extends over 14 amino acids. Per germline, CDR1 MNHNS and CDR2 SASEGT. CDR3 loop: CASSQGQPQETQYF. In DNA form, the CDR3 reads TGTGCCAGCAGTCAAGGGCAGCCCCAAGAGACCCAGTACTTC.

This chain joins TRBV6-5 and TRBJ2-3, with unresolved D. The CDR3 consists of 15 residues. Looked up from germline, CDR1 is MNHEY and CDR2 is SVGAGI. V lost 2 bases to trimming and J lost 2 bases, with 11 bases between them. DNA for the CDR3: TGTGCCAGCAGTTACGGGTCGACCCTCACAGATACGCAGTATTTT. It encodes CASSYGSTLTDTQYF.

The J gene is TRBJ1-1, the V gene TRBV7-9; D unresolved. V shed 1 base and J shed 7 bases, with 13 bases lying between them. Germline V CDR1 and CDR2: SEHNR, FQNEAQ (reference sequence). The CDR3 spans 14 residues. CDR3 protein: CASSLGEGGNEAFF. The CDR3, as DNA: TGTGCCAGCAGCTTAGGCGAGGGAGGGAATGAAGCTTTCTTT.

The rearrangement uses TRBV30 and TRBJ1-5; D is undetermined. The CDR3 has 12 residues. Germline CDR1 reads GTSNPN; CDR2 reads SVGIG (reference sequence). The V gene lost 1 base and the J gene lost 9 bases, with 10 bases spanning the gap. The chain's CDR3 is CAWSAQGLPQHF. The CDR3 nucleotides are TGTGCCTGGAGTGCCCAAGGATTGCCCCAGCATTTT.

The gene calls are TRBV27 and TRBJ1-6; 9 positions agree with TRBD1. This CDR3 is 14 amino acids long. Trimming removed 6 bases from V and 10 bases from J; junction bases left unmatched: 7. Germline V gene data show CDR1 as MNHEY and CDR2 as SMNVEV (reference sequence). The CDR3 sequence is CASRERTGDSPLHF. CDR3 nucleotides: TGTGCCAGCAGGGAGAGGACAGGGGACTCACCCCTCCACTTT.

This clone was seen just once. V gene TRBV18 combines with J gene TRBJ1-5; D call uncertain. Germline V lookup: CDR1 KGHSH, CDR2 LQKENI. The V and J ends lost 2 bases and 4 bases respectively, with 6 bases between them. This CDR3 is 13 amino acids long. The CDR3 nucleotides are TGTGCCAGCTCACCAGGTCCGAATCAGCCCCAGCATTTT. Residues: CASSPGPNQPQHF.

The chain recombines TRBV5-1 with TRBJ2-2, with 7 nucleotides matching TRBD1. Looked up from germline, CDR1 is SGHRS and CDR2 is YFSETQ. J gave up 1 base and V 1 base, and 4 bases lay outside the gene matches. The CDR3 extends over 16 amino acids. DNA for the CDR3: TGCGCCAGCAGCTTGTCCGGGACAGTGAACACCGGGGAGCTGTTTTTT. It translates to CASSLSGTVNTGELFF.

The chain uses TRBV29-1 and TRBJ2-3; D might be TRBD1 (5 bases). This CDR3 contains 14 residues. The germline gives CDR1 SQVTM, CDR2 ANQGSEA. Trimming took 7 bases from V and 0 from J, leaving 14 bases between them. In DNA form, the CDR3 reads TGCAGCGGGGCGACAGACACTAGCACAGATACGCAGTATTTT. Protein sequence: CSGATDTSTDTQYF.

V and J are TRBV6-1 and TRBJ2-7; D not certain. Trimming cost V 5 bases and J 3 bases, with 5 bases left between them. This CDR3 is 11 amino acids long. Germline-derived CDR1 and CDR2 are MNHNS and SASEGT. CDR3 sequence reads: CASSKGYEQYF. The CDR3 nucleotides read TGTGCCAGCAGTAAGGGCTACGAGCAGTACTTC.

The CDR3 DNA is TGCGCCAGCAGCTTGGAAGGGGACCCGAGCACAGATACGCAGTATTTT. Amino acids: CASSLEGDPSTDTQYF. V and J are TRBV5-1 and TRBJ2-3; D assignment may be TRBD1 or TRBD2 (5 bases each). Germline V gene data show CDR1 as SGHRS and CDR2 as YFSETQ. The CDR3 sequence is 16 residues long. Trimming cost V 0 bases and J 0 bases, with 11 bases left between them. The whole variable domain, remainder taken from reference TRBV5-1 and TRBJ2-3, is KAGVTQTPRYLIKTRGQQVTLSCSPISGHRSVSWYQQTPGQGLQFLFEYFSETQRNKGNFPGRFSGRQFSNSRSEMNVSTLELGDSALYLCASSLEGDPSTDTQYFGPGTRLTVL.